Listed below are T cell receptor beta chains from one sample, sequenced in a study of human thymus T cells. Sequencing used immunoSEQ multiplex PCR; TCRdb keeps in-frame clones, though not all of them. The sample gives some 130,000 clones, around 94% of which show up once; under 0.025% is in the top ten. What was sequenced was thymus tissue. Receptors originate from a boy under three years old with a congenital heart defect but otherwise immunologically healthy. CDR3s include the opening cysteine and the closing phenylalanine or tryptophan. D genes are given only for firm matches. Size tells how often a clone was seen (once, few, many) or the class of an expanded clone, and some rows leave it out.

V	D	J	size	DNA	CDR3
TRBV9	NA	TRBJ2-3	NA	TGTGCCAGCAGCCCCGAGGGGGACCTAATTTTCACAGATACGCAGTATTTT	CASSPEGDLIFTDTQYF
TRBV5-6	NA	TRBJ1-1	NA	TGTGCCAGCAGCCCACCCGACAGGTTGAACACTGAAGCTTTCTTT	CASSPPDRLNTEAFF
TRBV4-2	NA	TRBJ2-3	NA	TGTGCCAGCAGCCAAGACGTTGGCCACTCCCAGTCGGATACGCAGTATTTT	CASSQDVGHSQSDTQYF
TRBV19	NA	TRBJ2-7	NA	TGTGCCAGTAGTGCGGACTCTCCCTACGAGCAGTACTTC	CASSADSPYEQYF
TRBV4-2	TRBD2	TRBJ2-3	NA	TGTGCCAGCAGCCAAGAGGGGGGGACTAGTACCGCGGGCACAGATACGCAGTATTTT	CASSQEGGTSTAGTDTQYF
TRBV28	NA	TRBJ1-2	NA	TGTGCCAGCAATCCCGGGGGGGTTCCTCCCATGACCTATGGCTACACCTTC	CASNPGGVPPMTYGYTF
TRBV5-4	NA	TRBJ1-1	once	TGTGCCAGCAGCTTGGAGGGACGAGCTTTCTTT	CASSLEGRAFF
TRBV7-8	NA	TRBJ2-5	NA	TGTGCCGGCCATTTGACGGGGACCCCTCAAGAGACCCAGTACTTC	CAGHLTGTPQETQYF
TRBV5-6	TRBD1	TRBJ2-1	NA	TGTGCCAGCAGCATGGGACAGTTATACTACAATGAGCAGTTCTTC	CASSMGQLYYNEQFF
TRBV4-1	TRBD1	TRBJ2-1	NA	TGCGCCAGCAGCCAAGATTGGGGACAGGGGTACAATGAGCAGTTCTTC	CASSQDWGQGYNEQFF
TRBV4-3	TRBD1	TRBJ1-2	NA	TGCGCCAGCAGCCTTGGACAGGGTGACTATGGCTACACCTTC	CASSLGQGDYGYTF
TRBV6-6	NA	TRBJ2-5	once	TGTGCCAGCAGTTACAGTCGCGGGGGCGGAGAGACCCAGTACTTC	CASSYSRGGGETQYF
TRBV28	NA	TRBJ2-7	NA	TGTGCCAGCAATCTTATGCCGACCTACGAGCAGTACTTC	CASNLMPTYEQYF
TRBV4-3	NA	TRBJ2-7	NA	TGCGCCAGCAGCCAAGCTTTGGGCGGGGAGGCTGGCTACGAGCAGTACTTC	CASSQALGGEAGYEQYF
TRBV19	NA	TRBJ2-7	NA	TGTGCCAGTAACAACCCGGGTCAGGGGCCCTACGAGCAGTACTTC	CASNNPGQGPYEQYF
TRBV6-1	TRBD1	TRBJ1-5	NA	TGTGCCAGCAGTCAGGGGGCCCCTTCTCAGCCCCAGCATTTT	CASSQGAPSQPQHF
TRBV11-2	NA	TRBJ2-1	NA	TGTGCCAGCAGCTTAGATAATCCCGAGAGAGACTACAATGAGCAGTTCTTC	CASSLDNPERDYNEQFF
TRBV6-5	NA	TRBJ2-2	NA	TGTGCCAGCAGTTTGGGACCTTCTACCGGGGAGCTGTTTTTT	CASSLGPSTGELFF
TRBV28	TRBD1	TRBJ2-5	NA	TGTGCCAGCAGCCCCGGGACAGGGGGAAGTCGGGAGACCCAGTACTTC	CASSPGTGGSRETQYF
TRBV10-3	NA	TRBJ1-3	NA	TGTGCCACCTCAAACCCCTCTGGAAACACCATATATTTT	CATSNPSGNTIYF
TRBV4-1	TRBD2	TRBJ2-5	NA	TGCGCCAGCAGCCAGGGCGGGGGGCCCGTCCAAGAGACCCAGTACTTC	CASSQGGGPVQETQYF
TRBV7-6	NA	TRBJ2-7	NA	TGTGCCAGCAGCTTAGCGCTGGCGGTAGCTGACGAGCAGTACTTC	CASSLALAVADEQYF
TRBV6-6	NA	TRBJ2-3	NA	TGTGCCAGCAGACCGGGGCTCACAGATACGCAGTATTTT	CASRPGLTDTQYF
TRBV5-1	NA	TRBJ2-6	NA	TGCGCCAGCAGCTTGGAGATAGGGGACCTGGGTTCTGGGGCCAACGTCCTGACTTTC	CASSLEIGDLGSGANVLTF
TRBV25-1	TRBD2	TRBJ2-1	NA	TGTGCCAGCAGTGAATGGGAGGGTACCTCCTACAATGAGCAGTTCTTC	CASSEWEGTSYNEQFF
TRBV25-1	TRBD2	TRBJ2-7	NA	TGTGCCAGCAGTGAAGGGACTAGCGGGGGGCCGCCCCACGAGCAGTACTTC	CASSEGTSGGPPHEQYF